A selection of T cell receptor beta chains follows, all from one sample in a study of blood T cell repertoires in COVID-19. Only in-frame clones appear in the TCRdb table, and some are missing; sequencing was by immunoSEQ multiplex PCR. Among some 100,000 clones, roughly 90% were seen once, and the ten largest hold about 1%. The sequencing input was peripheral blood. The receptors here all came from a man aged 55 to 70 with acute or convalescent COVID-19. The CDR3 runs from the conserved cysteine through the conserved F or W. D genes are given only for firm matches. Some rows mark clone size as missing; the rest say once, few, many or name a class of expanded clone.

DNA: TGCGCCAGCAGCTTTTTACTAGCGGGAGGAGGCGGAGAGACCCAGTACTTC; CDR3: CASSFLLAGGGGETQYF; V: TRBV10-2; D: TRBD2; size: NA; J: TRBJ2-5
DNA: TGTGCCAGCAGCCAAGAAAAGAGGGGGGGCCCCTTC; CDR3: CASSQEKRGGPF; V: TRBV14; D: NA; size: NA; J: TRBJ1-2
DNA: TGCAGTGCTAGTCCGTGGACTAGCGGGGGGGAGACCCAGTACTTC; CDR3: CSASPWTSGGETQYF; V: TRBV20-1; D: TRBD2; size: NA; J: TRBJ2-5
DNA: TGTGCCAGCACCTATGGGGCAGGGGGACTAGCGGGAGTCAATGAGCAGTTCTTC; CDR3: CASTYGAGGLAGVNEQFF; V: TRBV28; D: TRBD2; size: NA; J: TRBJ2-1
DNA: TGTGCCAGCAGCCAAGTTTCAGGGCCCGGAAACACCATATATTTT; CDR3: CASSQVSGPGNTIYF; V: TRBV3-1/TRBV3-2; D: NA; size: NA; J: TRBJ1-3
DNA: TGCAGCGCTAGTACACAGGGGGTTAGGGATGGCTACACCTTC; CDR3: CSASTQGVRDGYTF; V: TRBV29-1; D: TRBD1; size: NA; J: TRBJ1-2
DNA: TGTGCCAGCAGCCCTAGTGGGGGCTTGGGGGGAGGGCAAGAGACCCAGTACTTC; CDR3: CASSPSGGLGGGQETQYF; V: TRBV11-3; D: NA; size: NA; J: TRBJ2-5
DNA: TGCAGCGTTGGACAGGGGATCGGGGATGGCTACACCTTC; CDR3: CSVGQGIGDGYTF; V: TRBV29-1; D: TRBD1; size: NA; J: TRBJ1-2
DNA: TGTGCCAGCAGCTCCAATCAGTGGCAGCCCCAGCATTTT; CDR3: CASSSNQWQPQHF; V: TRBV7-2; D: NA; size: NA; J: TRBJ1-5
DNA: TGTGCCTGTCAGGACAGGGAAAACCAAGAGACCCAGTACTTC; CDR3: CACQDRENQETQYF; V: TRBV6-5; D: TRBD1; size: NA; J: TRBJ2-5
DNA: TGTGCCAGTAGTACTACGGGACAGGGGATTTCAAATCAGCCCCAGCATTTT; CDR3: CASSTTGQGISNQPQHF; V: TRBV19; D: TRBD1; size: NA; J: TRBJ1-5
DNA: TGTGCCAGCAGCACCTTAGCGGGATACAATGAGCAGTTCTTC; CDR3: CASSTLAGYNEQFF; V: TRBV11-2; D: TRBD2; size: NA; J: TRBJ2-1
DNA: TGTGCCAGCAGCGACAGGGTGGCTGGCTACACCTTC; CDR3: CASSDRVAGYTF; V: TRBV6-5; D: TRBD1; size: NA; J: TRBJ1-2
DNA: TGTGCCAGCAGTGAACGGAGCGCACCGACCGGGGAGCTGTTTTTT; CDR3: CASSERSAPTGELFF; V: TRBV2; D: NA; size: few; J: TRBJ2-2
DNA: TGTGCCAGCAGCTTGGCAGGGGTCAAAAACATTCAGTACTTC; CDR3: CASSLAGVKNIQYF; V: TRBV5-6; D: NA; size: NA; J: TRBJ2-4